Listed here are 18 T cell receptor beta chains from one sample, sequenced in a study of shared clonotypes between healthy human individuals. Only in-frame clones appear in the TCRdb table, and some are missing; sequencing was by immunoSEQ multiplex PCR. The table lists 2 million to 2.5 million clones, 80% to 95% of them singletons. Sequencing was carried out using naive CD4+ T cells from PBMCs. Subset given: CD45RA+ positively selected. The source of these receptors is a man aged 18-30 years in good health. Some clones in this sample may be carry-over from other donors' samples.

The CDR3: CASIGQGRGGTEAFF. The CDR3 DNA is TGTGCCAGTATCGGACAGGGAAGGGGTGGCACTGAAGCTTTCTTT. This chain links TRBV19 with TRBJ1-1, with TRBD1 matching over 8 bases. CDR1 and CDR2 from the germline V gene are LNHDA and SQIVND (reference sequence). With V trimmed by 7 bases and J by 4 bases, 11 bases remained unmatched. The CDR3 runs 15 residues.

The count of this clone is one. The CDR3 region is CASSLTGIDEQFF. CDR3 sequence (DNA): TGTGCCAGCAGTTTAACAGGGATCGATGAGCAGTTCTTC. The gene calls are TRBV27 and TRBJ2-1, with a possible D match to TRBD1 (6 bases). Germline-derived CDR1 and CDR2 are MNHEY and SMNVEV (reference sequence). The V end was cut by 2 bases, the J end by 8 bases, with 10 bases between. This CDR3 comprises 13 residues.

The chain recombines TRBV28 with TRBJ2-7; D remains unclear. Germline V gene sequence: CDR1 MDHEN, CDR2 SYDVKM. Trimming stripped 3 bases from V and 2 bases from J, with 17 bases between. The CDR3 runs to 16 residues. The CDR3 region has the DNA TGTGCCAGCAGTTTTGGACCCACGGTGGGCCCCTACGAGCAGTACTTC. It translates to CASSFGPTVGPYEQYF.

This sequence joins TRBV19 and TRBJ1-2; TRBD1 aligns across 10 bases. V trimming: 9 bases; J trimming: 4 bases; junction bases outside the gene matches: 8. The CDR3 contains 14 residues. CDR1 LNHDA and CDR2 SQIVND come from the germline V gene (reference sequence). Here the CDR3 DNA reads TGTGCCAGCCGGCGGGACAGGGGAACCTATGGCTACACCTTC. Residues: CASRRDRGTYGYTF. The full variable domain, in which reference TRBV19 and TRBJ1-2 provide the parts outside the CDR3, is DGGITQSPKYLFRKEGQNVTLSCEQNLNHDAMYWYRQDPGQGLRLIYYSQIVNDFQKGDIAEGYSVSREKKESFPLTVTSAQKNPTAFYLCASRRDRGTYGYTFGSGTRLTVV.

The chain recombines TRBV19 with TRBJ2-1, with no clear D. The CDR3 loop spans 17 amino acids. Germline V gives CDR1 LNHDA, CDR2 SQIVND (reference sequence). Trimming left V 3 bases short and J 4 bases short, with 19 bases between. This chain's CDR3 is CASSIGPAGVSYNEQFF. The CDR3 DNA is TGTGCCAGTAGTATTGGCCCCGCCGGAGTGAGTTACAATGAGCAGTTCTTC.

This chain joins TRBV7-9 and TRBJ2-7, with 8 bases fitting TRBD1. This CDR3 comprises 16 residues. Germline trimming cut 5 bases from V and 0 bases from J; bases unmatched to any gene: 9. Germline values: CDR1 SEHNR, CDR2 FQNEAQ (reference sequence). CDR3 DNA: TGTGCCAGCAGCCTACAGGGGGTGAGCAGCTCCTACGAGCAGTACTTC. This encodes CASSLQGVSSSYEQYF. The whole variable domain, filled in from reference TRBV7-9 and TRBJ2-7, reads DTGVSQNPRHKITKRGQNVTFRCDPISEHNRLYWYRQTLGQGPEFLTYFQNEAQLEKSRLLSDRFSAERPKGSFSTLEIQRTEQGDSAMYLCASSLQGVSSSYEQYFGPGTRLTVT.

V gene TRBV28 combines with J gene TRBJ1-2; D not certain. The V and J ends lost 3 bases and 11 bases respectively, with 22 bases between them. Germline V lookup: CDR1 MDHEN, CDR2 SYDVKM. The CDR3 loop spans 15 amino acids. CDR3 DNA: TGTGCCAGCAGTTTGCGGGTCGCTAGCCCCACCAGGTACACCTTC. This sequence encodes CASSLRVASPTRYTF.

J is TRBJ2-5 and V is TRBV5-4; perhaps TRBD1 as D (6 bases). CDR3 length: 14 residues. Per the germline V gene, CDR1 is SGHNT and CDR2 is YYREEE (reference sequence). V lost 0 bases and J 7 bases, leaving 13 bases between the germline ends. CDR3 nucleotides: TGTGCCAGCAGCTTGGTAACAGGGCCGGCGACCCAGTACTTC. It translates to CASSLVTGPATQYF.

The count of this clone is one. This chain uses TRBV6-1 with TRBJ2-7; D uncertain. This CDR3 has 13 amino acids. Germline-derived CDR1 and CDR2 are MNHNS and SASEGT. Trimming cost V 10 bases and J 0 bases, with 13 bases left between them. The CDR3 region is CATTGGSSYEQYF. As DNA, the CDR3 is TGTGCCACGACCGGCGGAAGCTCCTACGAGCAGTACTTC.

The chain carries TRBV9 and TRBJ2-2, with 10 bases lining up with TRBD2. CDR1 SGDLS and CDR2 YYNGEE come from the germline V gene. CDR3 length: 16 residues. The J segment lost 9 bases and the V segment lost 4 bases, leaving 12 bases of the junction unmatched. The CDR3 loop reads CASSRRGAGGGRELFF. In nucleotides, the CDR3 is TGTGCCAGCAGCCGCCGAGGAGCGGGAGGGGGCAGGGAGCTGTTTTTT.

This chain uses TRBV27 with TRBJ2-7; maybe TRBD2 (5 bases). V was clipped by 3 bases and J by 4 bases, with 16 bases between them. Germline CDR1 is MNHEY and CDR2 is SMNVEV (reference sequence). The CDR3 length is 15 residues. Here the CDR3 reads CASSFNALGGYEQYF. The CDR3 DNA reads TGTGCCAGCAGTTTCAATGCTCTTGGCGGGTACGAGCAGTACTTC.

Notes on this clone: This same CDR3 is encoded by further DNA sequences in the sample. The chain carries TRBV7-2 and TRBJ1-1; D unresolved. The CDR3 runs to 13 residues. Between the trimmed V and J ends, which lost 2 bases and 1 base, there was a span of 5 bases. Germline V gene sequence: CDR1 SGHTA, CDR2 FQGNSA. CDR3 DNA: TGTGCCAGCAGCTTAACTCAGAACACTGAAGCTTTCTTT. Its protein is CASSLTQNTEAFF.

This chain joins TRBV27 and TRBJ2-7; D is ambiguous. Trimming removed 4 bases at V and 4 bases at J, with 14 bases between. Germline V gene data show CDR1 as MNHEY and CDR2 as SMNVEV (reference sequence). The CDR3 has 14 residues. The CDR3 is CASSSAVRRYEQYF. The CDR3 region has the DNA TGTGCCAGCAGTTCGGCCGTGCGGCGGTACGAGCAGTACTTC.

The chain links TRBV25-1 to TRBJ1-3; tentative D call: TRBD1 (5 bases). The CDR3 extends over 14 amino acids. V dropped 6 bases and J dropped 1 base, with 10 bases sitting between them. The germline CDR1 and CDR2 sequences are MGHDK and SYGVNS. The CDR3 nucleotides read TGTGCCAGCAGCACCAGGGTTTCTGGAAACACCATATATTTT. It specifies CASSTRVSGNTIYF.

This chain connects TRBV7-9 to TRBJ2-3; D possibly corresponds to TRBD1 (6 bases). V was shortened by 6 bases and J by 2 bases, with 15 bases between the two germline ends. This CDR3 region has 15 residues. Germline-derived CDR1 and CDR2 are SEHNR and FQNEAQ (reference sequence). The CDR3 nucleotides read TGTGCCAGCAGTCGCAGACAGGTATACACAGATACGCAGTATTTT. Its protein product is CASSRRQVYTDTQYF. The entire variable domain, with the rest obtained from reference TRBV7-9 and TRBJ2-3, is as follows: DTGVSQNPRHKITKRGQNVTFRCDPISEHNRLYWYRQTLGQGPEFLTYFQNEAQLEKSRLLSDRFSAERPKGSFSTLEIQRTEQGDSAMYLCASSRRQVYTDTQYFGPGTRLTVL.

This clone appeared a single time. J is TRBJ2-3 and V is TRBV4-1; TRBD2 is a possible D gene (5 bases). CDR3 length equals 15 residues. Trimming took 0 bases from V and 4 from J, leaving 11 bases between them. Germline values: CDR1 MGHRA, CDR2 YSYEKL. DNA for the CDR3: TGCGCCAGCAGCCAAGATCGGTCTAGCCCAGATACGCAGTATTTT. Amino acid sequence: CASSQDRSSPDTQYF.

The V and J genes are TRBV11-2 and TRBJ2-5, with 14 bases that match TRBD2. This CDR3 is 16 amino acids long. Germline V gene lookup returns CDR1 SGHAT and CDR2 FQNNGV. V was clipped by 5 bases and J by 3 bases; unmatched bases: 5. Here the CDR3 DNA reads TGTGCCAGCAGCCTCACGGGACTAGCGGGAGAAGAGACCCAGTACTTC. Its translation is CASSLTGLAGEETQYF.

The CDR3 here is CASSLRGVAKDTEAFF. In DNA form, the CDR3 reads TGTGCCAGCAGTTTACGGGGGGTCGCAAAGGACACTGAAGCTTTCTTT. This chain connects TRBV28 to TRBJ1-1, with D possibly TRBD1 on 5 matching bases. V lost 2 bases, J lost 3 bases, and 16 bases lay in between. The CDR3 has 16 amino acids. Germline loops: CDR1 MDHEN, CDR2 SYDVKM. The variable domain in full, completed from reference TRBV28 and TRBJ1-1, reads DVKVTQSSRYLVKRTGEKVFLECVQDMDHENMFWYRQDPGLGLRLIYFSYDVKMKEKGDIPEGYSVSREKKERFSLILESASTNQTSMYLCASSLRGVAKDTEAFFGQGTRLTVV.